This TCR beta chain was recovered during a study of blood T cell repertoires in COVID-19. Sequencing used immunoSEQ multiplex PCR; TCRdb keeps in-frame clones, though not all of them. The repertoire holds about 210,000 clones, with around 80% as singletons. Per the germline V gene, CDR1 is MNHEY and CDR2 is SMNVEV (reference sequence). This CDR3 comprises 16 residues. V was shortened by 1 base and J by 2 bases, with 15 bases between the two germline ends. The material sequenced was peripheral blood. This TCR was sampled from a woman aged 40 to 50 with acute or convalescent COVID-19. This chain joins TRBV27 and TRBJ2-7; D unclear. CDR3 residues: CASSLLRSAKTYEQYF. The CDR3 DNA reads TGTGCCAGCAGTTTATTAAGGAGTGCTAAAACCTACGAGCAGTACTTC.